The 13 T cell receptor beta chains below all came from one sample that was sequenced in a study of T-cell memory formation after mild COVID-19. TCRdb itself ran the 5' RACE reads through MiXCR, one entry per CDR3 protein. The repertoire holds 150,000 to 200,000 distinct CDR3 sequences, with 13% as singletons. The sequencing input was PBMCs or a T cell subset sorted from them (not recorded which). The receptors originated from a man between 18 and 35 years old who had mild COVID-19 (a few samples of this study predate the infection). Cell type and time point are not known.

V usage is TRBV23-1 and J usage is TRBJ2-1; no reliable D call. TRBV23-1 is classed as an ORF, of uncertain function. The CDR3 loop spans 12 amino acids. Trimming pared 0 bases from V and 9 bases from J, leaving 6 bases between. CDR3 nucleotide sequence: TGCGCCAGCAGTCAATCTTCGATTGAGCAGTTCTTC. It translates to CASSQSSIEQFF.

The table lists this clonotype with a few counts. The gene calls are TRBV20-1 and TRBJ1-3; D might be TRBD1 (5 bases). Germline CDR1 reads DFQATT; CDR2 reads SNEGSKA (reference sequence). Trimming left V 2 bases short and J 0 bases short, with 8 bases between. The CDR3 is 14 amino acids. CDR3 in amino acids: CSARQGSSGNTIYF. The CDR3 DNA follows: TGCAGTGCTAGACAGGGTAGCTCTGGAAACACCATATATTTT.

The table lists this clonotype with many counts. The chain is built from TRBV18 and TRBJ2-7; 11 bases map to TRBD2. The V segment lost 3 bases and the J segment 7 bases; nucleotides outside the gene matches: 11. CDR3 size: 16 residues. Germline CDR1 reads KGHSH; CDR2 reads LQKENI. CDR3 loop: CASSPLASGGTGEQYF. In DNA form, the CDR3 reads TGTGCCAGCTCACCCCTAGCTAGCGGGGGGACGGGTGAGCAGTACTTC.

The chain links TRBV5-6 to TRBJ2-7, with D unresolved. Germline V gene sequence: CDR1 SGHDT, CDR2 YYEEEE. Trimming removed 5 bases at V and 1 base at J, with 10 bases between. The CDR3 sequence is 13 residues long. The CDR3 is CASSTWVSYEQYF. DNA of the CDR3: TGTGCCAGCAGTACTTGGGTATCCTACGAGCAGTACTTC. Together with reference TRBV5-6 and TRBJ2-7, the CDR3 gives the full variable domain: DAGVTQSPTHLIKTRGQQVTLRCSPKSGHDTVSWYQQALGQGPQFIFQYYEEEERQRGNFPDRFSGHQFPNYSSELNVNALLLGDSALYLCASSTWVSYEQYFGPGTRLTVT.

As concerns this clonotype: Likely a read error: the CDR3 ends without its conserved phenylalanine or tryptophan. The CDR3, as DNA: TGCAGTGCTAGAGATAAGGAGACCCAGTACTCC. It encodes CSARDKETQYS. V is TRBV20-1 and J is TRBJ2-5, with no clear D. Germline loops: CDR1 DFQATT, CDR2 SNEGSKA (reference sequence). This CDR3 spans 11 amino acids. V gave up 0 bases and J gave up 5 bases, with 4 bases separating them.

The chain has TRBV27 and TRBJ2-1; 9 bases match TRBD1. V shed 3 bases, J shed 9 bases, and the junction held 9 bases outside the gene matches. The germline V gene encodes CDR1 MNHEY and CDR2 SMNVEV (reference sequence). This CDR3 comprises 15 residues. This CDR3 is CASSLYRGRGSEQFF. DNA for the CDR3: TGTGCCAGCAGTTTGTACAGGGGGCGCGGGAGTGAGCAGTTCTTC.

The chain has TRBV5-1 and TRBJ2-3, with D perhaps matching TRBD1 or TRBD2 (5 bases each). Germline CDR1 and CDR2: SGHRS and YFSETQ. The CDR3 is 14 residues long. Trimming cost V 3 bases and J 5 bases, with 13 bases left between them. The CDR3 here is CASSSRAGGDTQYF. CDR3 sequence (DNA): TGCGCCAGCAGCTCGCGTGCTGGGGGAGATACGCAGTATTTT.

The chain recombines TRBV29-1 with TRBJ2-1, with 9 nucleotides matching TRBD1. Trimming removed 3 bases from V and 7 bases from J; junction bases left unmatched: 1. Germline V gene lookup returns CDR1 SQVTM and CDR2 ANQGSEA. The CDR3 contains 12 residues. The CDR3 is CSVEDRGNEQFF. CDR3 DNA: TGCAGCGTTGAGGACAGGGGAAATGAGCAGTTCTTC.

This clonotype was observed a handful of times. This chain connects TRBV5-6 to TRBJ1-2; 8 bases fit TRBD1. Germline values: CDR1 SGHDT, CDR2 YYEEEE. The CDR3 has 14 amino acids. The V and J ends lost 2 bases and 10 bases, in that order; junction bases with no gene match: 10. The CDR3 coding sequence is TGTGCCAGCAGCTTAGAAGGGACAGGTCGTGACTACACCTTC. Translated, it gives CASSLEGTGRDYTF.

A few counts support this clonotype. CDR3 amino acids: CASSLALGTPEYF. The CDR3 DNA reads TGTGCCAGCAGCTTAGCGTTGGGGACCCCCGAGTATTTT. The genes are TRBV7-2 and TRBJ2-3; D possibly uses TRBD1 or TRBD2 (5 bases each). The germline gives CDR1 SGHTA, CDR2 FQGNSA. V was pared by 0 bases and J by 13 bases, with 14 bases between. This CDR3 has 13 amino acids.

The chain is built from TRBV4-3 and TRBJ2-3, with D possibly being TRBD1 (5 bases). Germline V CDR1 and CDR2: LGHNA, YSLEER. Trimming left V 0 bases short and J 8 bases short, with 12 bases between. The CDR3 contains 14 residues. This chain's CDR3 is CASSQDRTGTTQYF. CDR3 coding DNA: TGCGCCAGCAGCCAAGATCGTACAGGCACTACGCAGTATTTT.

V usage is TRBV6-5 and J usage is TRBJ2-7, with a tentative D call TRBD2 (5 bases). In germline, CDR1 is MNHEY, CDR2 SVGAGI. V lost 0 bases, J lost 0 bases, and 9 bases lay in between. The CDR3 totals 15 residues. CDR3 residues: CASSYSSGPSYEQYF. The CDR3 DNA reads TGTGCCAGCAGTTACTCGAGCGGCCCCTCCTACGAGCAGTACTTC.

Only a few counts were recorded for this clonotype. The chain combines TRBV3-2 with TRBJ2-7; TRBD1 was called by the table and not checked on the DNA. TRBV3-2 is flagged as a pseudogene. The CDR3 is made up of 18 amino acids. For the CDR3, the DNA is TGTGCCAGCAGCCTAGACAGGGGGCTCATCCCTAGCTCCTACGAGCAGTACGTC. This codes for CASSLDRGLIPSSYEQYV.